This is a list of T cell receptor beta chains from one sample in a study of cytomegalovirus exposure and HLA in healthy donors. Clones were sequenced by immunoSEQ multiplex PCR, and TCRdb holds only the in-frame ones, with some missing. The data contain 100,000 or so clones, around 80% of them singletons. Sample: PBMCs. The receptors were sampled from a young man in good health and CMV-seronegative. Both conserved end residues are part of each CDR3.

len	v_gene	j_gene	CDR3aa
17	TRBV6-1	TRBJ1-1	CASSDRQGPWGNTEAFF
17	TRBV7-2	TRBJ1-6	CASSRFPGRPLNSPLHF
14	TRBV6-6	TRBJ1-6	CASSYGQGPSPLHF
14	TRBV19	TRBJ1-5	CASSIRSSNQPQHF
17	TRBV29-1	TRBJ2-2	CSVPTGTSGRNTGELFF
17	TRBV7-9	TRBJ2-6	CASSPPERSGGANVLTF
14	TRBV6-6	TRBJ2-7	CASSYKEASEEQYF
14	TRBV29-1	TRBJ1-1	CSVDPTGGNTEAFF
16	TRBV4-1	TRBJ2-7	CASSQIGTETSYEQYF
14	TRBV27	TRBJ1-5	CASSLSSAGQPQHF
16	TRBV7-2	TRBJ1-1	CASSLRTGQPNTEAFF
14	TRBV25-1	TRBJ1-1	CASSDPSEGVAAFF
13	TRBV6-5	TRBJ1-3	CASRAQGGNTIYF
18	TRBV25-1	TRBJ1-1	CASRPLKPLSLFSTEAFF
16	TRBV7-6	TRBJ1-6	CASSRSRGQYNSPLHF
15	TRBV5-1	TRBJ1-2	CASSLYRGDDYGYTF